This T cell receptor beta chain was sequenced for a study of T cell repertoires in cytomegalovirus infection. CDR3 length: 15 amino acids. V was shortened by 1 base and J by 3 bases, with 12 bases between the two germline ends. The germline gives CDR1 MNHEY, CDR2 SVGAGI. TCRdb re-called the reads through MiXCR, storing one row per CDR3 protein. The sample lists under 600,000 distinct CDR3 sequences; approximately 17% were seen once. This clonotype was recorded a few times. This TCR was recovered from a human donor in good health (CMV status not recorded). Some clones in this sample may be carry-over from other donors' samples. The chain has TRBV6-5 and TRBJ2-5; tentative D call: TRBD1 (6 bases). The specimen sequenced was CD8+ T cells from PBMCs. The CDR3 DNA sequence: TGTGCCAGCAGTTACTTCCCTGAGGGGGAAGAGACCCAGTACTTC. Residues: CASSYFPEGEETQYF.